The clone carrying this T cell receptor beta chain was observed at least ten times. Its antigen is not known. The germline V gene has CDR1 ENHRY and CDR2 SYGVKD. The V gene lost 4 bases and the J gene lost 1 base, with 11 bases spanning the gap. There are 14 residues in the CDR3. The data originate from a study of T-cell memory formation after mild COVID-19. Study summary: TCR clusters showed largely donor specificity. General study findings and limits: The SARS-CoV-2 specificity of second-wave clones reaching peak at day 37 remained unverified.

TCRdb independently ran MiXCR on the 5' RACE reads; one entry per CDR3 protein. The table has 300,000 to 400,000 distinct CDR3 sequences, about 15% seen once. The chain is built from TRBV10-3 and TRBJ2-7; tentative D call: TRBD1 (6 bases). This TCR was sampled from a man younger than 30 who had mild COVID-19 (a few samples of this study predate the infection). Cell type and time point are not known. The sequenced material came from PBMCs or a T cell subset sorted from them (not recorded which). This chain's CDR3 is CAISGHRDSYEQYF. CDR3 nucleotide sequence: TGTGCCATCAGTGGACACAGGGATTCCTACGAGCAGTACTTC.